This T cell receptor (beta chain) was sequenced in a study of technical replicates of blood from a few donors. Generated by immunoSEQ multiplex PCR, the TCRdb table keeps only in-frame clones and is missing some. The repertoire includes 98,000 or so clones, around 95% of them detected once, and around 0.21% sits in the top ten. The receptor's source is a human donor in good health. Material: T cells isolated from PBMCs.

The CDR3 loop is CASSPTTRYGYTF. The CDR3 DNA reads as TGTGCCAGCAGCCCAACAACCCGCTATGGCTACACCTTC. The chain employs TRBV5-6 and TRBJ1-2; no clear D. V lost 4 bases, J lost 4 bases, and 11 bases lay in between. The CDR3 spans 13 residues. CDR1 is SGHDT, CDR2 YYEEEE, per germline.